This T cell receptor beta chain stems from a study of response to subunit inactivated influenza vaccine (dated by TCRdb to 2016 to 2019). Study-wide context: To follow how T cells responded to a trivalent subunit inactivated influenza vaccine, the researchers relied on deep quantitative profiling of the T cell receptor repertoire. The investigation overall reported the following: The authors suggested that each seasonal influenza vaccination may recruit only a limited number of new T cells.

V is cut by 6 bases and J by 0 bases, and the space between the germline ends is 17 bases. From the germline V gene (reference sequence), CDR1 is DFQATT and CDR2 is SNEGSKA. The CDR3, from cysteine to phenylalanine, totals 15 residues. The CDR3 DNA has 45 bases and is translated from base 1. This clonotype was counted between two and nine times. Its antigen is unknown. No quality values exist for individual bases; no much larger clone is one base distant. Library method: RT-PCR. The listed sequencing device is Illumina HiSeq 2500. The raw public reads went through TCRdb reprocessing: fastp at Q25, MiXCR clone calling, in-frame beta chains kept. Identical CDR3 proteins give one entry, which carries the most common genes and DNA. The sample table lists some 800,000 distinct CDR3 sequences, about 20% of them with a count of one. About 10% of the sample goes to the ten largest clones.

The TCR was taken from a man aged 50 or older who received an inactivated influenza vaccine. Donor details come from another sample of the same person, matched by shared clones. The chain joins TRBV20-1 to TRBJ1-1; the best D guess is TRBD1, with 6 bases matching. The specimen was PBMCs from blood, collected less than 6 days after vaccination. The nucleotide sequence is given as TGCAGTGCGCGGCGCCCAGGGGCCTTGAACACTGAAGCTTTCTTT. It specifies CSARRPGALNTEAFF.